Listed below are T cell receptor beta chains from one sample, sequenced in a study of radiotherapy plus CTLA-4 blockade in lung cancer. The data were produced by immunoSEQ multiplex PCR, yet TCRdb's version contains in-frame clones alone and is incomplete. This table holds some 73,000 clones, under 90% found once. The input for sequencing was peripheral blood, taken from a patient treated with radiotherapy plus ipilimumab. The receptors stem from a human donor with non-small cell lung cancer who had stable disease on radiotherapy plus ipilimumab. CDR3s include the opening cysteine and the closing phenylalanine or tryptophan. D genes are given only for firm matches. Not every row has a clone size; where given, it reads once, few, many or a size class.

cdr3_nt cdr3_aa clone_size d_call j_call v_call
TGTGCCAGCAGCTTAGTCGATCCGGGTAGTCGGGGAGGCAATGAGCAGTTCTTC CASSLVDPGSRGGNEQFF few . TRBJ2-1 TRBV7-6
TGTGCCAGCAGTGACTACGACAGGGTGGCCAAAAACATTCAGTACTTC CASSDYDRVAKNIQYF . TRBD1 TRBJ2-4 TRBV6-1
TGTGCCAGCAGCCGCATAGCGGGGGGTGGCGGGGAGCTGTTTTTT CASSRIAGGGGELFF . TRBD2 TRBJ2-2 TRBV6-6
TGTGCCAGCAGTCCATCCACGAGGAACACTGAAGCTTTCTTT CASSPSTRNTEAFF . . TRBJ1-1 TRBV27
TGTGCCAGCAGCTTAGTTACAACAGGCATTAAAGCTTTCTTT CASSLVTTGIKAFF . . TRBJ1-1 TRBV11-2
TGTGCCAGCAGCAGCGAGTCCTACAATGAGCAGTTCTTC CASSSESYNEQFF . . TRBJ2-1 TRBV2
TGTGCCAGCAACCGACTAGCGGGCACCGGGGAGCTGTTTTTT CASNRLAGTGELFF . TRBD2 TRBJ2-2 TRBV11-2
TGTGCCAGCAGTACTTCCATCTTACAGGGGTGGGAGTACGAGCAGTACTTC CASSTSILQGWEYEQYF . TRBD1 TRBJ2-7 TRBV28
TGTGCCAGCTCGCAGCAAACAGGGGGGAACACTGAAGCTTTCTTT CASSQQTGGNTEAFF . TRBD1 TRBJ1-1 TRBV18
TGTGCCAGCAGGACAGGGGGCGCTTCCTATAATTCACCCCTCCACTTT CASRTGGASYNSPLHF . TRBD1 TRBJ1-6 TRBV28
TGTGCCAGCAGCTTGAGTCAGGGGGGCTATGGCTACACCTTC CASSLSQGGYGYTF . TRBD1 TRBJ1-2 TRBV5-4
TGTGCCAGCAGCTTACCTCGAACAGGGTCGGGGAACGGGGAGCTGTTTTTT CASSLPRTGSGNGELFF . . TRBJ2-2 TRBV7-8
TGTGCCAGCACCCTTCGGGGGGACACCGGGGAGCTGTTTTTT CASTLRGDTGELFF . TRBD2 TRBJ2-2 TRBV6-5
TGTGCCAGCAGCCCCCGGATGACCTATGGCTACACCTTC CASSPRMTYGYTF . . TRBJ1-2 TRBV9
TGTGCCAGCAGCCCCCCCGCTAACACCGGGGAGCTGTTTTTT CASSPPANTGELFF . . TRBJ2-2 TRBV21-1
TGTGCCAGCAGGAAGCGGGAGAGGGCCGGGGAGCTGTTTTTT CASRKRERAGELFF . TRBD2 TRBJ2-2 TRBV6-5
TGTGCCAGCAGTGTGAGTACACAGAACACCGGGGAGCTGTTTTTT CASSVSTQNTGELFF . . TRBJ2-2 TRBV6-1
TGTGCCAGCAGCTTAAATGCTGTCGTCAAGAACACTGAAGCTTTCTTT CASSLNAVVKNTEAFF . . TRBJ1-1 TRBV7-9
TGTGCCAGCAGCTCCACGACTAGCGGGGGCTCCTACAATGAGCAGTTCTTC CASSSTTSGGSYNEQFF . TRBD2 TRBJ2-1 TRBV7-9
TGTGCCAGTAGCGCTGGGACAGGTAATCCCCTTCGCGAGCAGTACTTC CASSAGTGNPLREQYF . TRBD1 TRBJ2-7 TRBV19
TGCAGCGTTGTTGGGCATGGAAACACCATATATTTT CSVVGHGNTIYF . . TRBJ1-3 TRBV29-1